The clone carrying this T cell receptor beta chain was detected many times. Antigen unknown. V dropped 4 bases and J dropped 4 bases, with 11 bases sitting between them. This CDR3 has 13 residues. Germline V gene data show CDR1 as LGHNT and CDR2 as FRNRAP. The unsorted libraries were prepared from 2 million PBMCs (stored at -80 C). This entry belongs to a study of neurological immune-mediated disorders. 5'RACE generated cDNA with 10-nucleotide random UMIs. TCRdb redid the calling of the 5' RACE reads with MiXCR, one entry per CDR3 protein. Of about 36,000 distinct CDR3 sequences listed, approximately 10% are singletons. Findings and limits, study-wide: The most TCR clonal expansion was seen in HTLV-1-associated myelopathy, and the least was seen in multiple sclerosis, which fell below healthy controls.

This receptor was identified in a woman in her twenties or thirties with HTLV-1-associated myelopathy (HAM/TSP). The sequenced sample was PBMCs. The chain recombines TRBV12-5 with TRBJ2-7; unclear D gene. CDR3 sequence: CASGSPNGYEQYF. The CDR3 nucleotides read TGTGCTAGTGGTTCCCCTAATGGATACGAGCAGTACTTC.